This T cell receptor beta chain came from a study of spatial heterogeneity in lung cancer. General study points: Tumor mutation counts were tracked by expanded intratumoral alpha and beta TCR counts.

Time point described: sample taken at primary tumor resection. Every molecule of TCR cDNA had its own unique molecular identifier. TCRdb called the 5' RACE reads again in MiXCR, with one record for every CDR3 protein. The sample holds around 2,500 distinct CDR3 sequences, more than 5.5% seen once. The CDR3 runs to 13 residues. Germline V gene data show CDR1 as SGHTA and CDR2 as FQGNSA. Trimming took 4 bases from V and 3 from J; bases not matched to a gene: 3. Turning to this clonotype: Its antigen is as yet unknown.

The origin of this receptor is a male donor with early-stage non-small cell lung cancer. The sequenced sample was lung tumor tissue, obtained at surgery. This chain joins TRBV7-2 and TRBJ2-7; TRBD1 matches at 7 bases. Here the CDR3 reads CASSSRDSYEQYF. As DNA, the CDR3 is TGTGCCAGCAGCTCCAGGGACAGCTACGAGCAGTACTTC.